These T cell receptor beta chains were read from a single sample in a study of shared clonotypes between healthy human individuals. This table comes from immunoSEQ multiplex PCR, and its TCRdb copy is limited to in-frame clones, with some not included. Among over a million clones listed, around three quarters were seen once. Sequencing was performed on memory CD4+ T cells from PBMCs. These receptors all stem from a man in his late teens or twenties in good health. Some clones in this sample may be carry-over from other donors' samples. Each CDR3 is given with its conserved first and last residue. The D gene is left open where the match is weak. Clone size, where shown, is once, few, many, or a class for clones that have expanded.

d_gene	j_gene	abundance	v_gene	CDR3aa	CDR3nt
NA	TRBJ1-2	NA	TRBV7-9	CASSLDTVFYGYTF	TGTGCCAGCAGCTTGGACACGGTATTCTATGGCTACACCTTC
TRBD1	TRBJ2-3	once	TRBV7-3	CASSPTGPPADTQYF	TGTGCCAGCAGCCCGACAGGGCCTCCGGCAGATACGCAGTATTTT
TRBD2	TRBJ2-2	NA	TRBV28	CASSFSSGYTSGELFF	TGTGCCAGCAGTTTTTCTAGCGGGTATACGTCCGGGGAGCTGTTTTTT
TRBD2	TRBJ2-1	NA	TRBV4-2	CASSHGRGSSYNEQFF	TGTGCCAGCAGCCACGGGCGCGGGAGCTCCTACAATGAGCAGTTCTTC
TRBD2	TRBJ2-7	few	TRBV2	CASTRGTSGNGEQYF	TGTGCCAGCACAAGGGGGACTAGCGGGAACGGGGAGCAGTACTTC
NA	TRBJ2-3	NA	TRBV7-9	CASSRIGTDTQYF	TGTGCCAGCAGTAGAATAGGCACAGATACGCAGTATTTT
TRBD1	TRBJ2-5	NA	TRBV25-1	CASRGDRGQETQYF	TGTGCCAGCAGGGGGGACAGGGGCCAAGAGACCCAGTACTTC
TRBD1	TRBJ1-5	few	TRBV6-1	CASSDRGLRTQHF	TGTGCCAGCAGCGACAGGGGGTTGCGCACCCAGCATTTT
NA	TRBJ2-1	NA	TRBV20-1	CSVIRGNEQFF	TGCAGTGTAATTCGGGGGAATGAGCAGTTCTTC
NA	TRBJ1-2	NA	TRBV5-4	CASSTLSANYGYTF	TGTGCCAGCTCGACTCTTAGCGCTAACTATGGCTACACCTTC
TRBD1	TRBJ2-7	NA	TRBV18	CASSQGTGFTEQYF	TGTGCCAGCTCACAAGGGACAGGGTTTACCGAGCAGTACTTC
NA	TRBJ2-7	once	TRBV7-9	CASSLGGVQYEQYF	TGTGCCAGCAGCTTAGGAGGGGTCCAATACGAGCAGTACTTC
NA	TRBJ2-5	NA	TRBV7-9	CASSKPGHQQETQYF	TGTGCCAGCAGCAAACCGGGACACCAACAAGAGACCCAGTACTTC
NA	TRBJ1-2	NA	TRBV19	CASRDVWGKMANYGYTF	TGTGCCAGTAGAGATGTTTGGGGTAAAATGGCTAACTATGGCTACACCTTC
TRBD1	TRBJ2-7	NA	TRBV27	CASSIRQGAYEQYF	TGTGCCAGCAGCATAAGACAGGGCGCCTACGAGCAGTACTTC
NA	TRBJ1-5	NA	TRBV19	CASSRASTWGNQPQHF	TGTGCCAGTAGTAGGGCCTCCACTTGGGGCAATCAGCCCCAGCATTTT
NA	TRBJ2-1	NA	TRBV7-9	CASSAGGTSSYNEQFF	TGTGCCAGCAGCGCAGGAGGCACGAGCTCCTACAATGAGCAGTTCTTC
NA	TRBJ2-3	few	TRBV27	CASSERDTAYF	TGTGCCAGCAGTGAACGGGACACGGCGTATTTT
TRBD2	TRBJ2-1	few	TRBV7-6	CASSPGTSEYNEQFF	TGTGCCAGCAGCCCCGGGACTAGCGAGTACAATGAGCAGTTCTTC
NA	TRBJ2-2	NA	TRBV28	CASKGIRSRTGELFF	TGTGCCAGCAAAGGTATTAGATCAAGAACCGGGGAGCTGTTTTTT
NA	TRBJ1-2	NA	TRBV7-2	CASSLARQNYGYTF	TGTGCCAGCAGCTTAGCGCGACAGAACTATGGCTACACCTTC
TRBD1	TRBJ2-7	NA	TRBV5-4	CASSQGTGPYEQYF	TGCGCCAGCAGCCAAGGGACAGGTCCCTACGAGCAGTACTTC
TRBD1	TRBJ1-5	few	TRBV9	CASSVDGQGGNQPQHF	TGTGCCAGCAGCGTAGATGGACAGGGAGGCAATCAGCCCCAGCATTTT
NA	TRBJ2-3	NA	TRBV7-2	CASSLAGGDTQYF	TGTGCCAGCAGCTTAGCAGGGGGGGATACGCAGTATTTT
TRBD1	TRBJ2-5	NA	TRBV4-1	CASSRQGVGETQYF	TGCGCCAGCAGCCGACAGGGGGTGGGGGAGACCCAGTACTTC
NA	TRBJ1-4	NA	TRBV15	CATSRVMGGSEKLFF	TGTGCCACCAGCAGAGTAATGGGGGGAAGTGAAAAACTGTTTTTT
NA	TRBJ2-7	NA	TRBV5-1	CASSSTGRRGPYNSYEQYF	TGCGCCAGCAGCTCAACAGGGCGTCGCGGCCCTTACAATTCCTACGAGCAGTACTTC
TRBD2	TRBJ2-7	NA	TRBV5-4	CASSFGLAGVSSYEQYF	TGTGCCAGCAGCTTCGGACTAGCGGGAGTGTCGAGCTACGAGCAGTACTTC
NA	TRBJ2-2	NA	TRBV30	CAWHNHPAFTGELFF	TGTGCCTGGCATAACCATCCAGCCTTCACCGGGGAGCTGTTTTTT
TRBD2	TRBJ2-1	NA	TRBV7-2	CASSRGLAGVQAHNEQFF	TGTGCCAGCAGCCGAGGACTAGCGGGAGTCCAGGCCCACAATGAGCAGTTCTTC
NA	TRBJ1-2	NA	TRBV5-5	CASSSGVGRGNNYGYTF	TGTGCCAGCAGCTCCGGGGTGGGGAGGGGTAACAACTATGGCTACACCTTC
NA	TRBJ2-1	NA	TRBV5-1	CASSLPSANYNEQFF	TGCGCCAGCAGCTTGCCTAGCGCCAACTACAATGAGCAGTTCTTC
NA	TRBJ2-2	NA	TRBV5-1	CASSDRQVRWSGELFF	TGCGCCAGCAGCGACCGACAAGTTAGGTGGTCCGGGGAGCTGTTTTTT
TRBD2	TRBJ2-1	NA	TRBV2	CASSVIAGVLNEQFF	TGTGCCAGCAGTGTAATAGCGGGAGTGCTGAATGAGCAGTTCTTC
NA	TRBJ2-1	NA	TRBV7-8	CASSLGGRGSGEQFF	TGTGCCAGCAGCTTAGGAGGGAGAGGCTCAGGGGAGCAGTTCTTC